What follows are 8 T cell receptor beta chains derived from one specimen sequenced in a study of blood T cells in healthy people across ages. Together with a sample-barcoded 5' primer, a J-beta primer mix was included in a second PCR lasting 7 to 11 cycles. TCRdb ran MiXCR on the 5' RACE reads and lists one entry per CDR3 protein. The sample has 780,000 or so distinct CDR3 sequences; roughly 50% are singletons. The source material was blood. These receptors were obtained from a man aged 40-49 years in good health.

This chain connects TRBV12-5 to TRBJ2-4; D is unclear. The DNA end is more similar to TRBJ2-5, so the J call may be wrong. The CDR3 is 12 residues long. CDR1 is LGHNT, CDR2 FRNRAP, per germline. The CDR3 nucleotides are TGTGCTAGTGGTTTGCACCCTGAGACCCAGTACTTC. Amino acid sequence: CASGLHPETQYF.

This clonotype appeared a few times. The chain is built from TRBV7-2 and TRBJ1-4; D gene uncertain. Trimming removed 2 bases from V and 0 bases from J, with 4 bases in between. Germline values: CDR1 SGHTA, CDR2 FQGNSA. The CDR3 runs 14 residues. In DNA, the CDR3 is TGTGCCAGCAGCTTATCCGCAACTAATGAAAAACTGTTTTTT. Its translation is CASSLSATNEKLFF.

This chain uses TRBV20-1 with TRBJ2-7, with TRBD2 identical over 8 bases. The DNA end lines up better with TRBJ2-5; the J call may be wrong. Germline V gene data show CDR1 as DFQATT and CDR2 as SNEGSKA (reference sequence). CDR3 length: 15 residues. The CDR3 loop is CSAGKVGRGGETQYF. The DNA of the CDR3 is TGCAGTGCCGGGAAGGTCGGGAGGGGTGGTGAGACCCAGTACTTC.

The chain employs TRBV6-2 or TRBV6-3 and TRBJ1-5, with D perhaps matching TRBD1 (5 bases). The CDR3 length is 15 residues. Germline V gene lookup returns CDR1 MNHEY and CDR2 SVGEGT. Trimming cost V 2 bases and J 6 bases, with 14 bases left between them. The chain's CDR3 is CASSYANTGSQPQHF. CDR3 in DNA: TGTGCCAGCAGTTACGCGAATACAGGTTCTCAGCCCCAGCATTTT.

The V call is TRBV7-9, the J call TRBJ1-4; D might be TRBD1 (5 bases). This CDR3 is built from 14 residues. The V end lost 3 bases, the J end lost 1 base, and 6 bases lay between the germline ends. CDR1 SEHNR and CDR2 FQNEAQ come from the germline V gene (reference sequence). In DNA form, the CDR3 reads TGTGCCAGCAGCTTTGACAGAACTAATGAAAAACTGTTTTTT. It yields the protein CASSFDRTNEKLFF.

This rearrangement joins TRBV25-1 to TRBJ1-6; possible D gene TRBD1, 5 bases. V was pared by 10 bases and J by 3 bases, with 16 bases between. This CDR3 has 15 amino acids. In germline, CDR1 is MGHDK, CDR2 SYGVNS. The chain's CDR3 is CATMPGTNYNSPLHF. CDR3 DNA: TGTGCCACTATGCCGGGGACTAACTATAATTCACCCCTCCACTTT.

This chain links TRBV29-1 with TRBJ2-4, with 7 bases identical to TRBD2. The CDR3 is 14 residues long. V lost 7 bases to trimming and J lost 5 bases; unmatched junction nucleotides: 11. The germline CDR1 and CDR2 sequences are SQVTM and ANQGSEA. CDR3 loop: CSAKHGGWENIQYF. Written as DNA, the CDR3 is TGCAGCGCGAAACACGGGGGGTGGGAAAACATTCAGTACTTC.

This clonotype has more than one count but fewer than ten. The chain links TRBV28 to TRBJ2-3; D possibly matches TRBD1 or TRBD2 (5 bases each). Trimming removed 11 bases at V and 4 bases at J, with 22 bases between. The CDR3 runs 15 residues. Per germline, CDR1 MDHEN and CDR2 SYDVKM. The CDR3 is CACRPPDLQADTQYF. As DNA, the CDR3 is TGTGCCTGCCGCCCTCCGGACTTACAGGCAGATACGCAGTATTTT.